This note documents a single TCR beta chain sequence. No antigen is known for it. The data stem from a study of T cell responses to AZD1222 COVID-19 vaccine. Study-wide points: Donors, mostly white British, included more females; clonal diversity was possibly underestimated.

The CDR3 consists of 15 residues. From germline, CDR1 is SEHNR and CDR2 FQNEAQ (reference sequence). Trimming stripped 3 bases from V and 0 bases from J, with 12 bases between. The study pooled second doses at about 4 or about 12 weeks. TCRdb's table, derived via immunoSEQ multiplex PCR, lists solely in-frame clones and lacks some. This table holds 180,000 or so clones, about 91% found once. This clonotype was sampled from an adult who received the AZD1222 COVID-19 vaccine. The sample was peripheral blood, taken 28 days after the second AZD1222 dose. The V call is TRBV7-9, the J call TRBJ2-7, with D unclear. This chain's CDR3 is CASSFGVGTSYEQYF. The CDR3 DNA reads TGTGCCAGCAGCTTTGGGGTTGGAACCTCCTACGAGCAGTACTTC.